This T cell receptor (beta chain) appears in the sequencing data of a study of T-cell reconstitution after alpha-beta-depleted transplantation in children. The study's findings and limits: Reported findings indicate that, about two months after transplant, alpha-beta T cells came from several hundred expanded clones, which were derived from non-depleted graft cells.

A TCRbeta library incorporating unique molecular identifiers was prepared. TCRdb recomputed calls from the PCR reads with MiXCR, one row per CDR3 protein. The table includes approximately 31,000 distinct CDR3 sequences, under 6.5% detected once. This clonotype has a count of ten or more. Its antigen is not identified. Per germline, CDR1 SGHRS and CDR2 YFSETQ. The CDR3 totals 16 residues. V was shortened by 1 base and J by 1 base, with 11 bases between the two germline ends. This receptor was identified in a child less than two years old who had a stem cell transplant for acute myeloid leukemia, so the T cells may come from the graft donor. This chain connects TRBV5-1 to TRBJ2-2; D unresolved. Sequenced material: peripheral blood, taken 60 days after TCRalphabeta/CD19-depleted stem cell transplant. The CDR3 coding sequence is TGCGCCAGCAGCTTGCGAGCCAGGCTGAACACCGGGGAGCTGTTTTTT. It yields the protein CASSLRARLNTGELFF.